This TCR beta chain originates from a study of beta chain features in type 1 diabetes (dated by TCRdb to between 2017 and 2018). With regard to the full study: Mean age, gender distribution, total cell number and subset yield did not differ between patients and healthy donors. A total of about 110,000,000 sorted cells were examined across all samples, and a strong correlation was observed between cell number per subset and RNA yield. The study compared the TCRB repertoires of sorted circulating CD4+ T cell subsets in recently diagnosed type 1 diabetes patients with those in matched healthy donors. Regulatory and stem cell-like memory subsets were isolated from only 8 patients and roughly 8 healthy donors, whereas naive and central memory subsets came from all 28 donors. Results and caveats for the whole study, not just this receptor: Naive, central memory and regulatory TCRB repertoires appeared to be more similar among patients than among healthy donors. Because small numbers of individuals were included in the HLA sub-analyses, any influence of HLA type on TCRB rearrangement was left unresolved. At VDJ recombination sites, patients with type 1 diabetes made fewer insertions and deleted more nucleotides, a pattern implying thymic rearrangement abnormalities. PCR may preferentially amplify shorter templates, but because patient and control samples were amplified and corrected together, any resulting skew would affect both groups equally. Type 1 diabetes patients showed a moderate but significant shortening of TCRB CDR3 length in all four CD4+ subsets. Because cDNA rather than genomic DNA was sequenced, highly expressing activated cells could have been over-represented, although no difference in activation and CD3 levels was found between groups.

The entire amount of isolated RNA was reverse transcribed using the High Capacity cDNA Reverse Transcription Kit, so the sequenced TCRB transcripts were expressed ones. Deep immunoSEQ sequencing was performed on naive, central memory and regulatory T cell samples, with an average of around 3.4 million total reads per sample. After sorted cells were lysed in RLT buffer, RNA was extracted with DNase-treated RNeasy Micro or Mini kits, with the choice depending on cell number. Each cell subset was processed separately to prevent cross-contamination, with patient and healthy donor samples processed together. TCRB sequences were amplified from cDNA with the immunoSEQ multiplex PCR, producing 87-bp fragments spanning the CDR3 region. The amplicons were sequenced using the Illumina HiSeq platform. Per the original workflow: Synthetic template baselines were used to correct PCR bias computationally, reads within Hamming distance 2 were collapsed, and singletons that could not be merged were discarded. By aligning reads against IMGT, V, D and J genes, CDR3 length, and insertions or deletions at six rearrangement sites were assigned. Within each subset, clonotype counts were normalized to the number of sorted cells before true diversity and Gini coefficients were calculated with the tcR R package. Repertoire sharing was quantified using the overlap coefficient calculated on TCRB nucleotide sequences. Out-of-frame TCRB sequences from naive cells were analyzed as a proxy for the pre-selection repertoire. As stored in TCRdb, this immuneACCESS dataset retains in-frame rearrangements with V and J assigned. A fraction of the clones does not appear; measured against another copy, unresolved V genes explain less than half of the discrepancy, and the remainder lacks a known reason. V, J and clone size are taken as reported in that table, and D and trimming were inferred from the DNA itself. The sample records about 620,000 clones, 15% to 19% of which are singletons. The biggest ten clones account for 0.07% to 0.095% of the sample.

The CDR3 starts with the cysteine, ends with the phenylalanine, and has 16 residues. CDR3 DNA only is kept here, 48 bases in frame from base 1. Looking up the germline V gene (reference sequence) yields CDR1 LNHDA and CDR2 SQIVND. Trimming removed 7 bases from V and 3 bases from J; the gene matches leave 11 bases unexplained. Remarks on this clone: Which antigen it targets is not known. The record has no base qualities; no much larger clone is one base away.

From each donor, a single peripheral blood sample of around 120 mL on average was drawn into heparinised tubes. Using a panel that included CD45RO, CCR7, CD25, CD127, CD95 and CD27, naive, central memory, regulatory and stem cell-like memory CD4+ T cells were sorted on a BD FACSAria II. All sorted populations exceeded 95% purity. PBMCs were isolated immediately by Lymphoprep density gradient centrifugation and stained directly without culture. So that batch effects would be minimized, each experiment stained and sorted samples in pairs, pairing one healthy donor with one patient. The specimen sequenced was naive CD4+ T cells from blood. The sample's cell subset or site label, in plain terms: true naive CD4+ T cells. Recombination connected TRBV19 to TRBJ2-7, with 11 bases matching TRBD1. This receptor was identified in a man between 18 and 29 years old in good health. The sequenced DNA is TGTGCCAGTAACGATCCAACGGGGACAGGGGGCTACGAGCAGTACTTC. It is translated as CASNDPTGTGGYEQYF.